Listed below are T cell receptor beta chains from one sample, sequenced in a study of T cells in Graves' hyperthyroidism and ophthalmopathy. TCRdb processed the multiplex PCR reads anew with MiXCR; each CDR3 protein has one entry. The sample includes about 610,000 distinct CDR3 sequences, roughly 15% of them seen just once. Source material: blood. These receptors all come from a woman aged 35 to 49 with Graves' ophthalmopathy. The CDR3 runs from the conserved cysteine through the conserved F or W. D genes are given only for firm matches. Some rows have no size entry. The others give once, few or many, or a class for an expanded clone.

CASSLFMSSGTYEQYF | TGTGCCAGCAGTTTATTTATGTCTAGCGGGACCTACGAGCAGTACTTC | TRBV27 | many | TRBJ2-7 | TRBD2
CASSLRGQGLVYGYTF | TGTGCCAGCAGTTTGCGGGGACAGGGGCTTGTCTATGGCTACACCTTC | TRBV12-3/TRBV12-4 | many | TRBJ1-2 | TRBD1
CASTPRVAGSEEQYF | TGCGCCAGCACCCCTCGAGTAGCGGGATCTGAGGAGCAGTACTTC | TRBV5-1 | few | TRBJ2-7 | TRBD2
CASSQAWNQPQHF | TGTGCCAGCAGCCAAGCATGGAATCAGCCCCAGCATTTT | TRBV7-9 | many | TRBJ1-5 | NA
CASSFIRGRGAFF | TGTGCCAGCAGTTTCATTCGTGGACGGGGAGCTTTCTTT | TRBV27 | many | TRBJ1-1 | NA
CASSLWETGSEAFF | TGTGCCAGCAGTTTATGGGAGACAGGGTCTGAAGCTTTCTTT | TRBV27 | few | TRBJ1-1 | TRBD1
CASRSDRAGANVLTF | TGTGCCAGCAGATCTGACAGGGCTGGGGCCAACGTCCTGACTTTC | TRBV28 | many | TRBJ2-6 | TRBD1
CASSQGRGSGNTIYF | TGTGCCAGCAGCCAGGGGAGGGGCTCTGGAAACACCATATATTTT | TRBV12-3/TRBV12-4 | many | TRBJ1-3 | NA
CASRGTGVYEQYF | TGTGCCAGCAGGGGGACAGGTGTGTACGAGCAGTACTTC | TRBV28 | many | TRBJ2-7 | TRBD1
CASSLYLRGTSGRNEQFF | TGTGCCAGCAGCTTATATTTAAGGGGGACTAGCGGGAGGAATGAGCAGTTCTTC | TRBV11-2 | many | TRBJ2-1 | TRBD2
CASSAGTELLEQFF | TGTGCCAGCAGCGCCGGGACTGAACTTCTTGAGCAGTTCTTC | TRBV9 | many | TRBJ2-1 | NA
CASSPFGQGQNTEAFF | TGTGCCAGCTCACCATTCGGACAGGGGCAGAACACTGAAGCTTTCTTT | TRBV18 | few | TRBJ1-1 | TRBD1
CAWSRGDEDTEAFF | TGTGCCTGGAGTAGAGGAGATGAGGACACTGAAGCTTTCTTT | TRBV30 | few | TRBJ1-1 | NA
CASSLFYWDTGELFF | TGTGCCAGCAGTTTATTTTACTGGGACACCGGGGAGCTGTTTTTT | TRBV12-3/TRBV12-4 | many | TRBJ2-2 | NA
CASSPPGLAGLYEQYF | TGTGCCAGCAGCCCACCGGGACTAGCGGGCCTCTACGAGCAGTACTTC | TRBV7-6 | many | TRBJ2-7 | TRBD2
CASKITRETYEQYF | TGTGCCAGCAAGATTACGCGGGAGACCTACGAGCAGTACTTC | TRBV6-5 | many | TRBJ2-7 | TRBD2
CASSQGGGAFYEQYF | TGCGCCAGCAGCCAAGGCGGTGGCGCCTTCTACGAGCAGTACTTC | TRBV4-1 | NA | TRBJ2-7 | NA